Ten or more counts support the clone carrying this T cell receptor (beta chain). Antigen unknown. This sample was taken from a study of CD8 T cells in ankylosing spondylitis. Broader study findings: Ankylosing spondylitis blood appeared to carry a characteristic TCR beta motif of roughly eight highly homologous variants.

One entry per CDR3 protein, called by TCRdb with MiXCR from the 5' RACE reads. The table shows 100,000 to 150,000 distinct CDR3 sequences, with over 6.5% occurring only once. The germline V gene encodes CDR1 LGHDT and CDR2 YNNKEL (reference sequence). Between the trimmed V and J ends, which lost 0 bases and 7 bases, there was a span of 10 bases. CDR3 length: 14 amino acids. Sequenced: blood, either unsorted or a sorted T cell fraction (not recorded which). The rearrangement joins TRBV3-1 to TRBJ1-5; D remains ambiguous. The source of this sequence is a male donor with ankylosing spondylitis or in good health (not recorded which). The CDR3 reads CASSQDPSLQPQHF. CDR3 DNA: TGTGCCAGCAGCCAAGATCCGTCGCTACAGCCCCAGCATTTT. Looking up the rest from reference TRBV3-1 and TRBJ1-5 gives the full variable domain: DTAVSQTPKYLVTQMGNDKSIKCEQNLGHDTMYWYKQDSKKFLKIMFSYNNKELIINETVPNRFSPKSPDKAHLNLHINSLELGDSAVYFCASSQDPSLQPQHFGDGTRLSIL.